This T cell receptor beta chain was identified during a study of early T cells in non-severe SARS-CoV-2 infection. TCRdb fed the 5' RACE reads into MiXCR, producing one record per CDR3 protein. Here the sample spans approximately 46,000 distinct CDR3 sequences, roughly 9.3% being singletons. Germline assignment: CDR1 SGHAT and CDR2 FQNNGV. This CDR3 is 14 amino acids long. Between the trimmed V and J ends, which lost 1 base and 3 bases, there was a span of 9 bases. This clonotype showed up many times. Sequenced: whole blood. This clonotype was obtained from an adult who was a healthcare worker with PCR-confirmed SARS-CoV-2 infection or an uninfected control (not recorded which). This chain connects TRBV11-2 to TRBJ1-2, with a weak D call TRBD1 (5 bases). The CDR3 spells CASSLGRVHYGYTF. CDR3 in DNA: TGTGCCAGCAGCTTAGGCAGGGTTCACTATGGCTACACCTTC.